Sequencing of this T cell receptor (beta chain) was carried out in a study of shared clonotypes between healthy human individuals (dated by TCRdb to 2018 to 2021). Context from the whole study: The cohort included three men and a couple of women between 18 and 49 years of age. For each donor, CD4 naive and CD4 memory were each run on three plates, CD8 naive on two plates, and CD8 memory on one plate. To estimate repertoire size and how much clonotype sharing occurs between individuals, the study deeply sequenced the blood TCR repertoires of several healthy adults. To increase sequencing depth and limit assay-specific biases, different laboratories used diverse techniques to prepare libraries and sequence TCR repertoires. Per donor, leukapheresis produced somewhere between about 0.9 and 9.5 billion PBMCs. Broad study findings and their caveats: Pairwise subsampling indicated that sequencing depth was expected to affect the degree of clonotype sharing among donors. Sampling was restricted to blood, and TCR repertoires in tissues likely differ from the TCR repertoires found in blood. Incomplete sequencing was indicated by rarefaction of sorted-subset datasets, despite the large sequencing depth. Higher generation probabilities were observed for clonotypes shared by all four sorted-subset donors than for non-shared clonotypes. Because the study included only a small number of donors, the genetic and exposure-history diversity represented was limited. Across a handful of donors, roughly 5.1% of naive CD4, roughly 3.3% of naive CD8, 2% to 2.5% of memory CD4, and 0.4% of memory CD8 clonotypes were shared. Naive subsets generally had larger estimated clonotype richness than memory subsets.

The donors were healthy, HIV-negative adults with no recently reported acute infections or vaccinations. Only Caucasian adults living in Nashville, Tennessee, USA were represented among the donors. CD4+ T cells were enriched through magnetic negative selection, after which naive cells were positively selected on CD45RA and the remaining negative fraction served as the memory subset. After blood collection by leukapheresis, PBMCs were isolated using Ficoll-Histopaque density gradient centrifugation and then cryopreserved in the vapor phase of liquid nitrogen. Purity and quantity of every magnetically sorted T cell population were checked by analytical flow cytometry. Each sorted fraction had its genomic DNA isolated and then quantified by UV absorbance on a Nanodrop 2000c. TCR CDR3 regions were amplified from genomic DNA by multiplex PCR using the deep immunoSEQ assay. Extracted genomic DNA from each cell subset was spread evenly across all wells of several immunoSEQ 96-well plates, with each plate serving as a replicate. For sorted subsets, about 220 ng of genomic DNA, equivalent to roughly 33,000 T cell genomes, went into each replicate PCR. Purified libraries were measured with a Qubit 3.0 fluorometer, size-checked on a Bioanalyzer 2100, and measured again with the KAPA Library Quantification kit. A separate single-read 150-cycle Illumina NextSeq 550 flow cell was used to sequence each immunoSEQ 96-well plate. On the study's bioinformatics: Because the immunoSEQ output held only junctional sequences and lacked quality scores, the filtering could not match the filtering applied to full-length reads. To assign V/J genes and CDR3, sequences were annotated against IMGT germline references using PyIR, a Python wrapper for IgBLAST v1.9. Any read was removed if the V/J assignment was weak (E-value above 1e-6), the CDR3 was missing, or the read contained stop codons, out-of-frame junctions, or ambiguous translated residues. A V3J clonotype was defined by an identical inferred V gene, J gene, and CDR3 amino acid sequence. The percentage overlap between two repertoires was calculated by dividing the number of shared unique clonotypes by the size of the smaller repertoire. Richness of each repertoire was evaluated using RTK rarefaction, the Chao1 estimator, and Recon v2.1 estimates of unobserved clonotypes. Generation probabilities were computed with OLGA for all TCRbeta clonotypes obtained by the gDNA method from several donors. TCRdb stores this immuneACCESS table with in-frame sequences only. Part of the clones is absent; in the studies checked, under half of the shortfall reflects unresolved V genes, and no reason is known for the rest. Clone size and the V and J calls come from that table; the DNA yielded D and trimming. The sample profile shows 1,100,000 or so clones; around 78% of them were found once. The ten top clones hold more than 0.45% of the sample.

On this clone itself: It lacks a known antigen. It has no much larger one-base neighbor in the sample; base qualities were not kept.

Sequencing was done on a sample of memory CD4+ T cells from PBMCs. The sample's cell subset or site label, in plain terms: CD45RA-negative fraction. This clonotype originated in a man between 18 and 35 years old in good health. Some clones in this sample may be carry-over from other donors' samples.

The CDR3 corresponds to CASSPQFGGSTDTQYF. The sequence in DNA is TGTGCCAGCTCACCACAGTTCGGCGGGAGCACAGATACGCAGTATTTT. The chain was built from TRBV18 and TRBJ2-3; perhaps TRBD2 is the D gene, with 5 bases matching. V was cut back by 1 base and J by 0 bases, leaving a gap of 11 bases between them. CDR1 and CDR2 (KGHSH, LQKENI) derive from the germline V gene. The CDR3 runs 16 residues from the cysteine to the phenylalanine. CDR3 DNA is the only sequence kept; it has 48 bases, read in frame from the first base. Reference TRBV18 and TRBJ2-3 genes cover what lies past the CDR3, so the full variable domain is NAGVMQNPRHLVRRRGQEARLRCSPMKGHSHVYWYRQLPEEGLKFMVYLQKENIIDESGMPKERFSAEFPKEGPSILRIQQVVRGDSAAYFCASSPQFGGSTDTQYFGPGTRLTVL.